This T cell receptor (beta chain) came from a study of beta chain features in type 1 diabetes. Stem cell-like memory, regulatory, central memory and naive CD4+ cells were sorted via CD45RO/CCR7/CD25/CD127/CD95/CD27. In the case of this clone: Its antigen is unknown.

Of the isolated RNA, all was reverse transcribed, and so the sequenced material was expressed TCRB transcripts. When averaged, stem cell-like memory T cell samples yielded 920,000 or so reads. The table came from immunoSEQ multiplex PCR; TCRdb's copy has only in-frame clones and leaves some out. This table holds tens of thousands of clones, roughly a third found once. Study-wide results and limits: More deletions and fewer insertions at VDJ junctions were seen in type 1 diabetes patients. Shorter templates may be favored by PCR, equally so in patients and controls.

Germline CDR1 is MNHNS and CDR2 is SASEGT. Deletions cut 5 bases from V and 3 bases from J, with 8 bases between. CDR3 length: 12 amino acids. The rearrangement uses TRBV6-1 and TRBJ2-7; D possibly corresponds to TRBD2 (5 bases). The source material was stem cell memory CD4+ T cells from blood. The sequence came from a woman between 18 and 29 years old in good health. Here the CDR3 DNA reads TGTGCCAGCAGTTCCCGGGGCTACGAGCAGTACTTC. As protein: CASSSRGYEQYF.